This T cell receptor (beta chain) stems from a study of T cell clonality in common variable immunodeficiency. Produced via immunoSEQ multiplex PCR; TCRdb's table is partial and in-frame only. The specimen has 30,000 to 40,000 clones, none found just once. This clone was picked up many times. Read coverage stops 3 residues before the CDR3 terminus; the germline J gene supplies the remainder. This CDR3 has 15 residues. V was pared by 7 bases and J by 2 bases, with 11 bases of the junction left unmatched. Germline V lookup: CDR1 SGHTA, CDR2 FQGNSA. This chain links TRBV7-2 with TRBJ2-7, with 7 bases that match TRBD1. This clonotype was sampled from a person between 18 and 75 years old in good health. Sequenced: peripheral blood mononuclear cells. The CDR3 protein is CASKPTRQGTYEQYF. The sequenced CDR3 bases are TGTGCCAGCAAACCAACTCGACAGGGAACCTACGAG.